This entry lists 27 T cell receptor beta chains sequenced from one sample in a study of spatial heterogeneity in lung cancer. TCRdb re-called the 5' RACE reads through MiXCR, storing one row per CDR3 protein. The sample lists over 85,000 distinct CDR3 sequences, roughly a fifth occurring once. Time point reported: blood at routine non-recurrence follow-up after resection. The sample was PBMCs, taken at follow-up. These receptors were obtained from a male donor with early-stage non-small cell lung cancer.

The sample holds a few counts of this clonotype. CDR3 protein: CASSSSGDLIEAFF. Written as DNA, the CDR3 is TGCGCCAGCAGCTCGTCCGGTGATTTAATTGAAGCTTTCTTT. The genes are TRBV5-1 and TRBJ1-1; no reliable D call. CDR1 is SGHRS, CDR2 YFSETQ, per germline. V dropped 3 bases and J dropped 7 bases, with 16 bases sitting between them. The CDR3 is 14 amino acids.

This clonotype has more than one count but fewer than ten. The V gene is TRBV5-1, the J gene TRBJ2-1, with D tentatively TRBD1 or TRBD2 (5 bases each). V was clipped by 4 bases and J by 3 bases, with 17 bases between them. Germline V gives CDR1 SGHRS, CDR2 YFSETQ. CDR3 size: 16 residues. In DNA, the CDR3 is TGCGCCAGCAGCCCCGGACATCGGGATAGCTACAATGAGCAGTTCTTC. Protein: CASSPGHRDSYNEQFF.

The genes are TRBV7-9 and TRBJ1-2; D gene unclear. The CDR3 is 16 amino acids. Germline CDR1 and CDR2: SEHNR and FQNEAQ (reference sequence). Trimming took off 6 bases at V and 3 bases at J, with 20 bases between the two ends. This chain's CDR3 is CASSIRHGQTYYGYTF. The CDR3 coding sequence is TGTGCCAGCAGTATTAGGCATGGGCAAACGTACTATGGCTACACCTTC.

The chain employs TRBV19 and TRBJ2-1; maybe TRBD1 (5 bases). Trimming left V 3 bases short and J 9 bases short, with 12 bases between. The CDR3 has 13 amino acids. From germline, CDR1 is LNHDA and CDR2 SQIVND (reference sequence). CDR3 coding DNA: TGTGCCAGTAGTATCCAGGGCTTTCCTGAGCAGTTCTTC. As protein: CASSIQGFPEQFF.

The chain links TRBV12-3 or TRBV12-4 to TRBJ1-3, with 10 bases identical to TRBD1. The CDR3 is 15 residues long. Trimming removed 6 bases from V and 3 bases from J; junction bases left unmatched: 5. The CDR3 reads CASSPTGGGGNTIYF. The CDR3 coding sequence is TGTGCCAGCAGCCCGACAGGGGGCGGTGGAAACACCATATATTTT.

This clonotype was counted only a few times. The rearrangement links TRBV6-5 to TRBJ2-7; possibly TRBD1 for D (5 bases). The V and J ends lost 5 bases and 9 bases respectively, with 17 bases between them. Per germline, CDR1 MNHEY and CDR2 SVGAGI. This CDR3 contains 13 residues. CDR3 sequence (DNA): TGTGCCAGCAGTGACGATCGGACACGTCGGCAGTACGTC. It yields the protein CASSDDRTRRQYV.

This clonotype was observed a few times. V is TRBV6-1 and J is TRBJ2-1; 9 positions agree with TRBD1. In germline, CDR1 is MNHNS, CDR2 SASEGT. CDR3 size: 15 residues. With 9 bases clipped from V and 4 bases from J, the junction kept 10 bases outside the gene matches. CDR3 sequence: CASHRPGQGYNEQFF. The CDR3 DNA reads TGTGCCAGTCACCGTCCGGGACAGGGATACAATGAGCAGTTCTTC.

This chain links TRBV20-1 with TRBJ1-5; 7 nucleotides align to TRBD1. CDR1 DFQATT and CDR2 SNEGSKA come from the germline V gene (reference sequence). Trimming at V came to 5 bases and at J to 4 bases, leaving 8 bases not matched to a gene. There are 14 residues in the CDR3. The DNA for the CDR3 is TGCAGTGCTCCAGGGGGTAGTGGGAATCAGCCCCAGCATTTT. Amino acid sequence: CSAPGGSGNQPQHF.

This clonotype was counted many times. The chain couples TRBV20-1 to TRBJ1-1; D is ambiguous. V lost 6 bases and J 2 bases, leaving 13 bases between the germline ends. CDR1 DFQATT and CDR2 SNEGSKA come from the germline V gene (reference sequence). The CDR3 has 13 amino acids. The CDR3 sequence: CSASSLGNTEAFF. CDR3 in DNA: TGCAGTGCCAGTAGTCTGGGCAACACTGAAGCTTTCTTT.

V gene TRBV7-9 combines with J gene TRBJ2-3; no clear D. The V gene's germline CDR1 is SEHNR and CDR2 FQNEAQ (reference sequence). The CDR3 covers 13 residues. Trimming stripped 2 bases from V and 5 bases from J, with 8 bases between. CDR3 in amino acids: CASSLTPGDTQYF. CDR3 bases: TGTGCCAGCAGCTTAACGCCCGGAGATACGCAGTATTTT.

This clonotype was seen a few times. This chain links TRBV30 with TRBJ2-1; the D is unclear. The CDR3 totals 12 residues. From germline, CDR1 is GTSNPN and CDR2 SVGIG (reference sequence). Trimming removed 7 bases from V and 6 bases from J, with 13 bases in between. The CDR3 nucleotides are TGTGCCTATAACCCCCTAGGCAATGAGCAGTTCTTC. The encoded protein is CAYNPLGNEQFF.

This chain links TRBV2 with TRBJ2-4; D unclear. Trimming took off 2 bases at V and 0 bases at J, with 8 bases between the two ends. The CDR3 consists of 15 residues. Germline loops: CDR1 SNHLY, CDR2 FYNNEI. The CDR3 spells CASSELHLAKNIQYF. DNA for the CDR3: TGTGCCAGCAGTGAACTCCATTTAGCCAAAAACATTCAGTACTTC.

J is TRBJ1-5 and V is TRBV4-1; D may be TRBD1 (6 bases). CDR3 length: 17 residues. Germline V lookup: CDR1 MGHRA, CDR2 YSYEKL. V was trimmed by 4 bases and J by 1 base, leaving 17 bases between them. In DNA form, the CDR3 reads TGCGCCAGCAGCCCTACAGGCTTACAGGGAAGCAATCAGCCCCAGCATTTT. It specifies CASSPTGLQGSNQPQHF.

In this sample, this clonotype turned up many times. The rearrangement joins TRBV3-1 to TRBJ1-1; 8 bases match TRBD1. This CDR3 is built from 14 residues. Germline trimming cut 6 bases from V and 5 bases from J; bases unmatched to any gene: 8. Per germline, CDR1 LGHDT and CDR2 YNNKEL (reference sequence). This CDR3 reads CASRETGGSTEAFF. The CDR3 DNA reads TGTGCCAGCAGAGAAACAGGGGGTAGTACTGAAGCTTTCTTT. The variable domain in full, completed from reference TRBV3-1 and TRBJ1-1, reads DTAVSQTPKYLVTQMGNDKSIKCEQNLGHDTMYWYKQDSKKFLKIMFSYNNKELIINETVPNRFSPKSPDKAHLNLHINSLELGDSAVYFCASRETGGSTEAFFGQGTRLTVV.

The chain has TRBV10-3 and TRBJ2-1, with D perhaps given as TRBD1 or TRBD2 (5 bases each). CDR1 is ENHRY and CDR2 is SYGVKD in the germline V gene. V was pared by 0 bases and J by 5 bases, with 11 bases between. The CDR3 has 15 amino acids. CDR3 sequence reads: CAISESGRSNNEQFF. The CDR3 DNA reads TGTGCCATCAGTGAGTCGGGACGGTCTAACAATGAGCAGTTCTTC.

This clonotype has only one observation. A much larger clone differs by one base, so this may be a read error. The gene calls are TRBV10-3 and TRBJ2-5; D not resolved. Trimming left V 3 bases short and J 3 bases short, with 14 bases between. The CDR3 totals 15 residues. The germline V gene has CDR1 ENHRY and CDR2 SYGVKD. CDR3 residues: CAISDRQATKETQYF. The CDR3 DNA reads TGTGCCATCAGTGATCGGCAGGCTACTAAAGAGACCCAGTACTTC.

The V gene is TRBV11-2, the J gene TRBJ2-5, with D maybe TRBD1 (6 bases). Germline V gene sequence: CDR1 SGHAT, CDR2 FQNNGV. The CDR3 is 14 residues long. V dropped 2 bases and J dropped 3 bases, with 10 bases sitting between them. Here the CDR3 reads CASSLNYREETQYF. The DNA of the CDR3 is TGTGCCAGCAGCTTAAATTACAGGGAAGAGACCCAGTACTTC.

There are a few counts of this clonotype. Germline and junction disagree at one end, which may indicate a read error. V and J are TRBV7-8 and TRBJ2-5; D unclear. Looked up from germline, CDR1 is SGHVS and CDR2 is FQNEAQ. The CDR3 is made up of 13 amino acids. The CDR3 spells CASRLHIQETQYF. The CDR3 DNA reads as TGTGCCAGCCGCTTACATATACAAGAGACCCAGTACTTC.

This clonotype appeared a few times. The rearrangement uses TRBV20-1 and TRBJ1-4; TRBD1 agrees at 7 bases. The CDR3 consists of 14 residues. V shed 1 base, J shed 13 bases, and the junction held 12 bases outside the gene matches. Germline lookup yields CDR1 DFQATT and CDR2 SNEGSKA (reference sequence). CDR3: CSARGGDSTRGLFF. In DNA form, the CDR3 reads TGCAGTGCTAGAGGAGGGGACAGCACGCGCGGACTGTTTTTT.

The table lists this clonotype with many counts. This chain uses TRBV11-2 with TRBJ2-2; TRBD2 might be the D (6 bases). This CDR3 is built from 16 residues. The V gene lost 5 bases and the J gene lost 6 bases, with 19 bases spanning the gap. The germline gives CDR1 SGHAT, CDR2 FQNNGV. The CDR3 DNA reads TGTGCCAGCAGCCTGTCCGGGACTCAAAAGGCCGGGGAGCTGTTTTTT. Translated, it gives CASSLSGTQKAGELFF.

The V gene is TRBV6-1, the J gene TRBJ1-5, with TRBD1 matching over 10 bases. CDR3 length: 16 residues. CDR1 MNHNS and CDR2 SASEGT come from the germline V gene. The V segment lost 4 bases and the J segment 6 bases; nucleotides outside the gene matches: 9. CDR3 in amino acids: CASSALDRGQSQPQHF. As DNA, the CDR3 is TGTGCCAGCAGTGCCCTAGACAGGGGGCAAAGTCAGCCCCAGCATTTT.

V gene TRBV7-9 combines with J gene TRBJ1-1; the D is unclear. Germline CDR1 reads SEHNR; CDR2 reads FQNEAQ (reference sequence). The CDR3 spans 10 residues. V was cut by 3 bases and J by 8 bases, with 4 bases left in between. The CDR3 loop reads CASSFLEAFF. The CDR3 coding sequence is TGTGCCAGCAGCTTCCTAGAAGCTTTCTTT.

This clonotype was detected ten times or more. CDR3: CASSLGQDNFQETQYF. The CDR3 DNA reads as TGTGCCAGCAGCTTGGGACAAGACAATTTTCAAGAGACCCAGTACTTC. The chain links TRBV7-2 to TRBJ2-5; a possible D gene is TRBD1 (6 bases). Trimming took 3 bases from V and 2 from J, leaving 16 bases between them. Germline assignment: CDR1 SGHTA and CDR2 FQGNSA. This CDR3 comprises 16 residues.

The CDR3 loop is CASSQDQTTFLPQYF. CDR3 DNA sequence: TGTGCCAGCAGCCAAGATCAGACAACCTTCCTACCCCAGTACTTC. The chain combines TRBV4-2 with TRBJ2-5; D unclear. The germline V gene has CDR1 LGHNA and CDR2 YNFKEQ. V lost 0 bases and J lost 9, with 17 bases in between. The CDR3 is 15 residues long.

The chain uses TRBV7-8 and TRBJ2-3, with 7 bases lining up with TRBD1. The length of the CDR3 is 16 residues. Germline lookup yields CDR1 SGHVS and CDR2 FQNEAQ. The V and J ends lost 7 bases and 1 base, in that order; junction bases with no gene match: 11. The CDR3 reads CASTIPQGSRTDTQYF. The CDR3 nucleotides are TGTGCCAGCACAATTCCACAGGGGTCGCGCACAGATACGCAGTATTTT.

The V call is TRBV7-9, the J call TRBJ2-1, with unresolved D. V lost 0 bases, J lost 0 bases, and 9 bases lay in between. Germline V gives CDR1 SEHNR, CDR2 FQNEAQ (reference sequence). This CDR3 has 16 residues. The CDR3 DNA is TGTGCCAGCAGCTTAGCCCCGACGAGCTCCTACAATGAGCAGTTCTTC. Translating it yields CASSLAPTSSYNEQFF.

The chain joins TRBV2 to TRBJ1-5; D gene unclear. The CDR3 sequence is 12 residues long. Trimming removed 5 bases from V and 3 bases from J, with 5 bases in between. Germline V gene sequence: CDR1 SNHLY, CDR2 FYNNEI. DNA for the CDR3: TGTGCCAGCAGTATAAACAATCAGCCCCAGCATTTT. As protein: CASSINNQPQHF.